The next 2 T cell receptor beta chains were all read from a single sample in a study of blood T cell repertoires in COVID-19. Clones were sequenced by immunoSEQ multiplex PCR, and TCRdb holds only the in-frame ones, with some missing. The sample includes 84,000 or so clones, approximately 86% of them seen just once. The sequenced sample consisted of peripheral blood. These receptors all come from a woman at least 80 years old with acute or convalescent COVID-19.

V gene TRBV5-4 combines with J gene TRBJ2-2; 12 bases fit TRBD2. Germline V gives CDR1 SGHNT, CDR2 YYREEE (reference sequence). This CDR3 spans 17 amino acids. The V segment lost 3 bases and the J segment 4 bases; nucleotides outside the gene matches: 7. The CDR3 sequence: CASSSSGRAISTGELFF. As DNA, the CDR3 is TGTGCCAGCAGCTCTAGCGGGAGGGCCATCAGCACCGGGGAGCTGTTTTTT.

The V gene is TRBV20-1, the J gene TRBJ2-5; D is undetermined. The ends were cut back, 6 bases at V and 5 bases at J, with 10 bases in the middle. The CDR3 extends over 11 amino acids. The germline CDR1 and CDR2 sequences are DFQATT and SNEGSKA (reference sequence). The CDR3, as DNA: TGCAGTGCCCGTCCTCGGGAGACCCAGTACTTC. Translated: CSARPRETQYF.